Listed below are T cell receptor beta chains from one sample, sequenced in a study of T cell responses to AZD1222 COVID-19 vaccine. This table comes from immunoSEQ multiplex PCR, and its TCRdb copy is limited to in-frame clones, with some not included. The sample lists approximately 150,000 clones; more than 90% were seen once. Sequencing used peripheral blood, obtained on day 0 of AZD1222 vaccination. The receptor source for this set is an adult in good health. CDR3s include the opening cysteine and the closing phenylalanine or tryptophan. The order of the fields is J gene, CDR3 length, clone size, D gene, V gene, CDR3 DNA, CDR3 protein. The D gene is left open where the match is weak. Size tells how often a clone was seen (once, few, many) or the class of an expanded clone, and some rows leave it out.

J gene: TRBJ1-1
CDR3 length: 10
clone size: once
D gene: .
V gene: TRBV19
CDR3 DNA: TGTGCCGGGAGCGGAACTGAAGCTTTCTTT
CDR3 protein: CAGSGTEAFF

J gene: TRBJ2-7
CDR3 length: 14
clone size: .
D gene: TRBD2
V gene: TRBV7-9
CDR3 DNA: TGTGCCAGCAGCCCGCGGGAGGTGTCCTACGAGCAGTACTTC
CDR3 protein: CASSPREVSYEQYF

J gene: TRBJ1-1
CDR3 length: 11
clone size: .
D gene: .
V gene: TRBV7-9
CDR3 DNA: TGTGCCAGCAGCTTAGGGGGCGACGCTTTCTTT
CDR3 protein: CASSLGGDAFF

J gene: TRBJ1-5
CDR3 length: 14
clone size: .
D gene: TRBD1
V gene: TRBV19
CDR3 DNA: TGTGCCAGTAGGCGGGACAGGGAGACTCAGCCCCAGCATTTT
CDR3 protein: CASRRDRETQPQHF

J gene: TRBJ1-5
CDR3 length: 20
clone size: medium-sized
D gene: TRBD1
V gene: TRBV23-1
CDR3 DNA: TGCGCCAGCAGTCAATCGGCCGGGACAGGGGGACTTGTAAGCAATCAGCCCCAGCATTTT
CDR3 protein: CASSQSAGTGGLVSNQPQHF

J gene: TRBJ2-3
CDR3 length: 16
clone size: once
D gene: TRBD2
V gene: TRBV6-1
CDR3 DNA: TGTGCCAGCAGTAAAGGACTAGCGGGAATCACAGATACGCAGTATTTT
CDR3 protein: CASSKGLAGITDTQYF

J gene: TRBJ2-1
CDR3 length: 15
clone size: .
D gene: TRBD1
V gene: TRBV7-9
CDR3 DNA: TGTGCCAGCCCTCAGGGACAGTTGTCCTACAATGAGCAGTTCTTC
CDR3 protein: CASPQGQLSYNEQFF

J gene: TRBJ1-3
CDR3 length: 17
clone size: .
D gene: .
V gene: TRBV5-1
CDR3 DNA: TGCGCCAGCAAGGAGATCGGGACGGCTTACTCTGGAAACACCATATATTTT
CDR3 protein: CASKEIGTAYSGNTIYF

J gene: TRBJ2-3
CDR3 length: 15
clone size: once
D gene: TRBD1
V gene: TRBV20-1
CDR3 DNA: TGCAGTGCTAGTTTGGGGACAGGACTCACAGATACGCAGTATTTT
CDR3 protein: CSASLGTGLTDTQYF

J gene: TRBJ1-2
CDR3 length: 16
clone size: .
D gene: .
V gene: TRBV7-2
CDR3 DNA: TGTGCCAGCAGCCTGCGGGAGGGGAGTCCTAACTATGGCTACACCTTC
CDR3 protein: CASSLREGSPNYGYTF

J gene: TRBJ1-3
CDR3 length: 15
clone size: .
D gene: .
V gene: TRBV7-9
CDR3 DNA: TGTGCCAGCAGCGAAACCCGGAGGTCTGGAAACACCATATATTTT
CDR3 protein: CASSETRRSGNTIYF

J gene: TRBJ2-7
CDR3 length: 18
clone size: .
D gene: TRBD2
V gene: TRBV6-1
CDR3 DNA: TGTGCCAGCAGTGAAGCGAGGCCTAGCGGGAGTTGGGGATACGAGCAGTACTTC
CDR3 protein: CASSEARPSGSWGYEQYF

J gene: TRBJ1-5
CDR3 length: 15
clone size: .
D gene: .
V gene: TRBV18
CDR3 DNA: TGTGCCAGCTCACCAGAACAAATCCTCAATCAGCCCCAGCATTTT
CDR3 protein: CASSPEQILNQPQHF

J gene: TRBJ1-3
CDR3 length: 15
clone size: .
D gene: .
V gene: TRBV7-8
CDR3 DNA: TGTGCCAGCAGCCGGGACCGGAACTCTGGAAACACCATATATTTT
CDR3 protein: CASSRDRNSGNTIYF

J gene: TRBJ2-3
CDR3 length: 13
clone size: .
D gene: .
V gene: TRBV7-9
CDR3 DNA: TGTGCCAGCAGGATCCCCCGCACAGATACGCAGTATTTT
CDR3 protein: CASRIPRTDTQYF

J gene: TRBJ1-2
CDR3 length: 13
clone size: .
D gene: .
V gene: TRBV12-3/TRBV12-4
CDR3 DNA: TGTGCCAGCAGTTTAGCAGGCCACTATGGCTACACCTTC
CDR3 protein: CASSLAGHYGYTF

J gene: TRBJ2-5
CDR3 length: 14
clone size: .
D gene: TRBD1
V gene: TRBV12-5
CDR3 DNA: TGTGCTAGCCTTCGGACAGGGCCTGGAGAGACCCAGTACTTC
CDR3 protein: CASLRTGPGETQYF

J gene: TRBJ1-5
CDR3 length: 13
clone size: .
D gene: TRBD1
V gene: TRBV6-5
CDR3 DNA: TGTGCCAGCTCTGGGACAGCCGGACAGCCCCAGCATTTT
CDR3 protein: CASSGTAGQPQHF

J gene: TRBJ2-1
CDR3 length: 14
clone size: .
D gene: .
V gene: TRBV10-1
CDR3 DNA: TGCGCCAGCAGTGAGTCAGGGCGGAGCAATGAGCAGTTCTTC
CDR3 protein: CASSESGRSNEQFF